This T cell receptor (beta chain) was documented in a study of vaccination and CD4 T cells after COVID-19. Overall study context: Convalescent participants consisted of six males and four females, two being Hispanic. Early (day 14) and late (days 161 to 241) post-vaccine samples came from a few convalescent patients.

Time point described: late sampling 161 to 241 days after vaccination in a few convalescent patients. Described treatment: roughly 11-day PBMC culture with coronavirus spike peptide pools or control peptides (ViraFEST assay). Half the growth medium was swapped for new IL-2 medium on days 3 and 7. Oncomine TCR Beta short-read sequencing was applied to DNA from cultured CD4+ T cells. TCRdb recomputed calls from the PCR reads with MiXCR, one row per CDR3 protein. Here the sample spans roughly 25,000 distinct CDR3 sequences, less than 40% being singletons. Details on this clonotype: No antigen is known for it.

Germline V gives CDR1 SNHLY, CDR2 FYNNEI. Trimming stripped 10 bases from V and 6 bases from J, with 19 bases between. There are 13 residues in the CDR3. The specimen comprised CD4+ T cells from blood, cultured in vitro, sampled about 7 months after SARS-CoV-2 vaccination. This receptor was obtained from a human donor who had recovered from COVID-19. The chain couples TRBV2 to TRBJ2-7; a weak D match, TRBD1 (7 bases). The CDR3 region is CATGGGRFTEQYF. The CDR3 region has the DNA TGTGCCACCGGAGGGGGCCGTTTCACCGAGCAGTACTTC. The full variable domain, with the rest looked up from reference TRBV2 and TRBJ2-7, is EPEVTQTPSHQVTQMGQEVILRCVPISNHLYFYWYRQILGQKVEFLVSFYNNEISEKSEIFDDQFSVERPDGSNFTLKIRSTKLEDSAMYFCATGGGRFTEQYFGPGTRLTVT.